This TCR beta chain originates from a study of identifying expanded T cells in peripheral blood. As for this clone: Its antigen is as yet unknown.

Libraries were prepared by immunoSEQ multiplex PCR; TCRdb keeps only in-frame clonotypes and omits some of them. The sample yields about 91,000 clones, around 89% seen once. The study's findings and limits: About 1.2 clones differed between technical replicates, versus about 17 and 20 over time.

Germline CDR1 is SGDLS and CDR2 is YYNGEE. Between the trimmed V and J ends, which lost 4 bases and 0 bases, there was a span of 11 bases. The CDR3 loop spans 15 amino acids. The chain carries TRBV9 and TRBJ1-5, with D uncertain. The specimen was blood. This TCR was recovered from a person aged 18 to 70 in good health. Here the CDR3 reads CASSLGVYSNQPQHF. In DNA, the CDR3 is TGTGCCAGCAGCCTCGGGGTTTATAGCAATCAGCCCCAGCATTTT. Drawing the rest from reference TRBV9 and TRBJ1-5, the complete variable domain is DSGVTQTPKHLITATGQRVTLRCSPRSGDLSVYWYQQSLDQGLQFLIQYYNGEERAKGNILERFSAQQFPDLHSELNLSSLELGDSALYFCASSLGVYSNQPQHFGDGTRLSIL.